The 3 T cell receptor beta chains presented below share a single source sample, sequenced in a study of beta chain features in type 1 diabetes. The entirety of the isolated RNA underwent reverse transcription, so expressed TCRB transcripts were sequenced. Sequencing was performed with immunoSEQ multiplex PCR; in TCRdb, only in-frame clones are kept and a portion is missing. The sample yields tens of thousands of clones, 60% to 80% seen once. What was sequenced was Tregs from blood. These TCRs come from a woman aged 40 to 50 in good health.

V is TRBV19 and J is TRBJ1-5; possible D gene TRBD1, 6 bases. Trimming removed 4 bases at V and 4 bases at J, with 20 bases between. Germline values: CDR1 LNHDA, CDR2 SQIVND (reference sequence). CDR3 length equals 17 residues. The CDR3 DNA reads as TGTGCCAGTAGTACTCCACCGTCAGGGGCTTTAAATCAGCCCCAGCATTTT. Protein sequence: CASSTPPSGALNQPQHF. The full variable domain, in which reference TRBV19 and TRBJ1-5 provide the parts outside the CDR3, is DGGITQSPKYLFRKEGQNVTLSCEQNLNHDAMYWYRQDPGQGLRLIYYSQIVNDFQKGDIAEGYSVSREKKESFPLTVTSAQKNPTAFYLCASSTPPSGALNQPQHFGDGTRLSIL.

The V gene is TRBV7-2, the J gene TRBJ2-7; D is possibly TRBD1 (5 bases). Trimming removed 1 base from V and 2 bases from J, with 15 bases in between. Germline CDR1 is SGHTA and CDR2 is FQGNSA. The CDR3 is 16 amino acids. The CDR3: CASSLGPWTTTYEQYF. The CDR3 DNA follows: TGTGCCAGCAGCTTAGGCCCATGGACAACCACCTACGAGCAGTACTTC.

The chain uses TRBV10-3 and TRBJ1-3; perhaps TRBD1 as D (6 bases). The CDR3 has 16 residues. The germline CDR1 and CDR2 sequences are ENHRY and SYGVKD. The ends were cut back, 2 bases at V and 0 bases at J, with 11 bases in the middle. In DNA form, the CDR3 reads TGTGCCATCAGTGAGGGACAGTCAAGCTCTGGAAACACCATATATTTT. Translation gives CAISEGQSSSGNTIYF.